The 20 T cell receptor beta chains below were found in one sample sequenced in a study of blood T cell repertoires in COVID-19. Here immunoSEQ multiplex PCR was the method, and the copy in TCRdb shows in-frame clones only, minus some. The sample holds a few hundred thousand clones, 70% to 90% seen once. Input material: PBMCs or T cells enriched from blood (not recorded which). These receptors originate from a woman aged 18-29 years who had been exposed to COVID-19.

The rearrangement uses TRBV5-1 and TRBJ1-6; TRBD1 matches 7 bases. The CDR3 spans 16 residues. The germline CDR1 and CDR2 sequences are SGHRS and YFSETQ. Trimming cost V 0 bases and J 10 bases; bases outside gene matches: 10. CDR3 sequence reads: CASSLAGTDVRSPLHF. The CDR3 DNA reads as TGCGCCAGCAGCTTGGCAGGGACAGACGTCCGCTCACCCCTCCACTTT.

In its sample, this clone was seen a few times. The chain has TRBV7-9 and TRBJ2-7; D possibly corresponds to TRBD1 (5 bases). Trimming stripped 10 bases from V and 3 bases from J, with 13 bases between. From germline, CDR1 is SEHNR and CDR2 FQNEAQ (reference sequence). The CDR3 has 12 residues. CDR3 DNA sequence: TGTGCCACCGAGGACACTCTCTACGAGCAGTACTTC. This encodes CATEDTLYEQYF.

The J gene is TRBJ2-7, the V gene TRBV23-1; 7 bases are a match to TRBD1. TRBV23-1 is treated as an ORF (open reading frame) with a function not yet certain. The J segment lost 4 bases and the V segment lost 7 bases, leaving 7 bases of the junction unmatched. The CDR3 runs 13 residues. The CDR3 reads CASIRDRKYEQYF. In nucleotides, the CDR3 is TGCGCCAGCATCCGGGACAGAAAATACGAGCAGTACTTC.

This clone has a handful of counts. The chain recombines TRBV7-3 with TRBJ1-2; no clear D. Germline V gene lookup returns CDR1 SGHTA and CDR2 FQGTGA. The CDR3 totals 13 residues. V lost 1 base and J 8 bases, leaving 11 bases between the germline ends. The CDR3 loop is CASSLISGSGYTF. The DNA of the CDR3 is TGTGCCAGCAGCTTAATCTCGGGATCCGGCTACACCTTC.

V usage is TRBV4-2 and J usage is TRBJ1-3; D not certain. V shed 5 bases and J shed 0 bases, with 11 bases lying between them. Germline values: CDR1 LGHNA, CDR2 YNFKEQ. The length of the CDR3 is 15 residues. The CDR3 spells CASSSRLFSGNTIYF. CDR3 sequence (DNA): TGTGCCAGCAGCTCTCGACTGTTCTCTGGAAACACCATATATTTT.

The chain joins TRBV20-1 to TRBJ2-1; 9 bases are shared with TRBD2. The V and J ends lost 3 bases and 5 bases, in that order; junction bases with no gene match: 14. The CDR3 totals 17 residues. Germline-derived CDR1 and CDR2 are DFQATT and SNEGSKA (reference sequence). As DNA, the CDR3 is TGCAGTGCTAGTGGGTTGGTAGCGGGAGTCTCGAACAATGAGCAGTTCTTC. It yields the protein CSASGLVAGVSNNEQFF.

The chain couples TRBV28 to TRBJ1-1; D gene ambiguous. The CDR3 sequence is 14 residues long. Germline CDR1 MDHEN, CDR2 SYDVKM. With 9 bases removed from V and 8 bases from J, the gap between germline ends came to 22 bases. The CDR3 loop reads CASTPGSRSKEAFF. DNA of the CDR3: TGTGCCAGTACCCCAGGATCCCGGTCGAAAGAAGCTTTCTTT.

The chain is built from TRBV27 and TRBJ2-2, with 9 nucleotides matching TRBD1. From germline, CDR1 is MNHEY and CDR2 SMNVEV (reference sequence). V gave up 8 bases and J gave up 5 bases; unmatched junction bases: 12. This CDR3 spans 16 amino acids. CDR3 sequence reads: CASGKPGQGFTGELFF. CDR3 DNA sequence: TGTGCCAGCGGGAAGCCGGGACAGGGTTTTACCGGGGAGCTGTTTTTT.

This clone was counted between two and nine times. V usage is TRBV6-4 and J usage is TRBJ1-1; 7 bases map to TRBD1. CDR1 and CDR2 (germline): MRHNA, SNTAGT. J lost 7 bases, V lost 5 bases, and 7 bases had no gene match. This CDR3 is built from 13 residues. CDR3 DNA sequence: TGTGCCAGCAGTCAGGGGGAGACAGGTGAAGCTTTCTTT. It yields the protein CASSQGETGEAFF.

The CDR3, as DNA: TGCGCCAGCAGCCCGAACTCCGACAGCGACAGAACATACGAGCAGTACTTC. Its protein is CASSPNSDSDRTYEQYF. The V call is TRBV4-3, the J call TRBJ2-7; D possibly corresponds to TRBD1 (5 bases). Trimming stripped 4 bases from V and 4 bases from J, with 23 bases between. CDR1 and CDR2 from the germline V gene are LGHNA and YSLEER. The CDR3 is made up of 17 amino acids.

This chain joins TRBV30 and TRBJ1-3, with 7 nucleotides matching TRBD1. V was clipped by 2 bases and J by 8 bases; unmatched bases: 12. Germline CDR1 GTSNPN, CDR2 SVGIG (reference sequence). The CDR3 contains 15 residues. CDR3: CAWSTPGQPRDTIYF. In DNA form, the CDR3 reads TGTGCCTGGAGTACGCCGGGACAGCCTAGGGACACCATATATTTT.

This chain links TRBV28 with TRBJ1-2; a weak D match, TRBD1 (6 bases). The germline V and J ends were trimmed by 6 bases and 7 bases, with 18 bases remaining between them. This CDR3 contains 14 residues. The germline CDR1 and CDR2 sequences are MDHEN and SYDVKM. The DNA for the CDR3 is TGTGCCAGCAGCCCCGAGGGGGGGCGGAGTGGCTACACCTTC. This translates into CASSPEGGRSGYTF.

CDR3 loop: CASSQDLGQGFQPQHF. In nucleotides, the CDR3 is TGCGCCAGCAGCCAAGATCTAGGACAGGGTTTTCAGCCCCAGCATTTT. The gene calls are TRBV4-3 and TRBJ1-5; 8 bases are shared with TRBD1. The V and J ends lost 0 bases and 6 bases, in that order; junction bases with no gene match: 7. The CDR3 has 16 amino acids. The germline V gene encodes CDR1 LGHNA and CDR2 YSLEER.

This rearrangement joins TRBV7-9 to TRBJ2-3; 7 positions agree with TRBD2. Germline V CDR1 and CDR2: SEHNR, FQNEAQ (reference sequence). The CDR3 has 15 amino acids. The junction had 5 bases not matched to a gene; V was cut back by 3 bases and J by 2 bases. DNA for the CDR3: TGTGCCAGCAGCTTCTCTAGCGGTAACACAGATACGCAGTATTTT. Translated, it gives CASSFSSGNTDTQYF.

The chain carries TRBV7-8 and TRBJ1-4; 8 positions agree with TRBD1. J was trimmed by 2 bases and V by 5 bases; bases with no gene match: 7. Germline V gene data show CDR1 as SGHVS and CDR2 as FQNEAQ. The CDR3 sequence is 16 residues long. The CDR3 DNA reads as TGTGCCAGCAGCCTCGTCAGGGGGCCGACTAATGAAAAACTGTTTTTT. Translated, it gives CASSLVRGPTNEKLFF. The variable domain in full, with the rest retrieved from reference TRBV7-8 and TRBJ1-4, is GAGVSQSPRYKVAKRGQDVALRCDPISGHVSLFWYQQALGQGPEFLTYFQNEAQLDKSGLPSDRFFAERPEGSVSTLKIQRTQQEDSAVYLCASSLVRGPTNEKLFFGSGTQLSVL.

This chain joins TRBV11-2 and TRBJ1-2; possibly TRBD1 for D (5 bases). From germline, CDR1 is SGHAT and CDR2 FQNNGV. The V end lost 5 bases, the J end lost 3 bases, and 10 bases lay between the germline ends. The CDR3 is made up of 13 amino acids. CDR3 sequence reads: CASSPIQDYGYTF. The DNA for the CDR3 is TGTGCCAGCAGCCCAATACAGGACTATGGCTACACCTTC.

CDR3 in DNA: TGTGCCAGCTCACCTCCAACTAGCGGGAGCTCGGACGAGCAGTACTTC. Amino acids: CASSPPTSGSSDEQYF. The gene calls are TRBV18 and TRBJ2-7; 11 bases line up with TRBD2. Germline trimming cut 3 bases from V and 5 bases from J; bases unmatched to any gene: 9. The CDR3 totals 16 residues. Germline V gene data show CDR1 as KGHSH and CDR2 as LQKENI. The whole variable domain, remainder taken from reference TRBV18 and TRBJ2-7, is NAGVMQNPRHLVRRRGQEARLRCSPMKGHSHVYWYRQLPEEGLKFMVYLQKENIIDESGMPKERFSAEFPKEGPSILRIQQVVRGDSAAYFCASSPPTSGSSDEQYFGPGTRLTVT.

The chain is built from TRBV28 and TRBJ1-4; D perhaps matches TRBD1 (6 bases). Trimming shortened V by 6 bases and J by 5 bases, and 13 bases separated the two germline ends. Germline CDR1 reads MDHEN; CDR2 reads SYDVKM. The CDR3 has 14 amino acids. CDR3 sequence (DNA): TGTGCCAGCAGGTGGACAGTAGCGAATGAAAAACTGTTTTTT. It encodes CASRWTVANEKLFF. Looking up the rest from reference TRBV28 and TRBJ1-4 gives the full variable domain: DVKVTQSSRYLVKRTGEKVFLECVQDMDHENMFWYRQDPGLGLRLIYFSYDVKMKEKGDIPEGYSVSREKKERFSLILESASTNQTSMYLCASRWTVANEKLFFGSGTQLSVL.

The chain's CDR3 is CASSPMRTTKYNEQFF. The CDR3 bases are TGTGCCAGCAGCCCCATGCGGACTACCAAATACAATGAGCAGTTCTTC. V usage is TRBV7-2 and J usage is TRBJ2-1; the D gene is possibly TRBD2 (6 bases). Germline V gene data show CDR1 as SGHTA and CDR2 as FQGNSA. V lost 5 bases to trimming and J lost 4 bases, with 18 bases between them. CDR3 length: 16 residues.

CDR3 region: CASSLAKTVLQHF. DNA for the CDR3: TGTGCCAGCAGCTTAGCGAAGACAGTACTCCAGCATTTT. V usage is TRBV7-8 and J usage is TRBJ1-5; tentatively, D is TRBD1 (5 bases). Germline V lookup: CDR1 SGHVS, CDR2 FQNEAQ. Trimming shortened V by 0 bases and J by 12 bases, and 12 bases separated the two germline ends. The CDR3 is 13 amino acids.